This entry lists 21 T cell receptor beta chains sequenced from one sample in a study of T cells in Graves' hyperthyroidism and ophthalmopathy. What was amplified from RNA transcripts were TCR beta CDR3 regions. The HTBI primer set served for first-round RT-PCR of the TCR CDR3. TCRdb reprocessed the multiplex PCR reads with MiXCR, giving one entry per CDR3 protein. Altogether around 700,000 distinct CDR3 sequences are present, around 19% being singletons, with the ten largest covering over 15%. The sequenced sample was blood. These receptors were taken from a woman in her forties or fifties with Graves' hyperthyroidism that later progressed to Graves' ophthalmopathy.

The chain combines TRBV6-2 or TRBV6-3 with TRBJ2-1; D not certain. V was shortened by 5 bases and J by 0 bases, with 11 bases between the two germline ends. This CDR3 has 15 residues. Looked up from germline, CDR1 is MNHEY and CDR2 is SVGEGT. The CDR3 sequence: CASSATASSYNEQFF. The CDR3, as DNA: TGTGCCAGCAGTGCGACGGCGAGCTCCTACAATGAGCAGTTCTTC.

As concerns this clonotype: With a much larger clone just one base away, this may be a read error. This chain joins TRBV6-1 and TRBJ2-1, with 10 bases aligning to TRBD2. Germline CDR1 reads MNHNS; CDR2 reads SASEGT. After removal of 5 bases from V and 10 bases from J, the junction contained 20 bases not matched to a gene. The CDR3 is 18 residues long. The CDR3 protein is CASSTIRGLARVVGEQFF. The CDR3 DNA sequence: TGTGCCAGCAGTACCATCCGGGGACTAGCGAGGGTGGTAGGCGAGCAGTTCTTC.

Only a few counts were recorded for this clonotype. The chain employs TRBV10-3 and TRBJ2-5; 8 nucleotides agree with TRBD2. Unmatched junction bases numbered 7, after V lost 2 bases and J lost 2 bases. The CDR3 totals 16 residues. Germline CDR1 reads ENHRY; CDR2 reads SYGVKD. The DNA of the CDR3 is TGTGCCATCAGTGAGCCCCGGGGGGGGGGGCAAGAGACCCAGTACTTC. This gives the protein CAISEPRGGGQETQYF.

This clonotype occurred many times. J is TRBJ1-6 and V is TRBV12-3 or TRBV12-4; D ambiguous. This CDR3 region has 14 residues. Trimming stripped 5 bases from V and 6 bases from J, with 11 bases between. The CDR3 region has the DNA TGTGCCAGCAGTAAGCAGGAATTTAATTCACCCCTCCACTTT. The encoded protein is CASSKQEFNSPLHF.

The table lists this clonotype with many counts. V gene TRBV18 combines with J gene TRBJ2-1, with 8 bases matching TRBD1. Germline values: CDR1 KGHSH, CDR2 LQKENI. The CDR3 contains 14 residues. The J segment lost 5 bases and the V segment lost 5 bases, leaving 5 bases of the junction unmatched. The CDR3 coding sequence is TGTGCCAGCTCAATCGACAGGGGAAACAATGAGCAGTTCTTC. Residues: CASSIDRGNNEQFF.

This clonotype has a count of ten or more. CDR3 in DNA: TGTGCCAGCAGCCCAGAACGTCTAGCGGGGGGCACAGATACGCAGTATTTT. This gives the protein CASSPERLAGGTDTQYF. The rearrangement joins TRBV3-1 to TRBJ2-3; 10 nucleotides align to TRBD2. Germline V gene sequence: CDR1 LGHDT, CDR2 YNNKEL (reference sequence). The CDR3 loop spans 17 amino acids. The trim removed 4 bases at V and 1 base at J, leaving 8 bases unmatched.

This clonotype has at least ten counts. This chain connects TRBV5-8 to TRBJ2-3; a weak D match, TRBD2 (7 bases). This CDR3 is 17 amino acids long. Trimming cost V 0 bases and J 0 bases, with 14 bases left between them. Germline V gene sequence: CDR1 SGHTS, CDR2 YDEGEE. The CDR3 region is CASSLEGGTTSTDTQYF. CDR3 sequence (DNA): TGTGCCAGCAGCTTGGAGGGGGGGACAACTAGCACAGATACGCAGTATTTT.

The chain has TRBV30 and TRBJ1-2; no definite D call. This CDR3 contains 15 residues. Trimming left V 4 bases short and J 0 bases short, with 15 bases between. Germline V gives CDR1 GTSNPN, CDR2 SVGIG (reference sequence). For the CDR3, the DNA is TGTGCCTGGAAACGGTTAGGGTCCCCTAACTATGGCTACACCTTC. It translates to CAWKRLGSPNYGYTF.

The chain recombines TRBV11-3 with TRBJ1-1, with D uncertain. With 7 bases removed from V and 0 bases from J, the gap between germline ends came to 15 bases. This CDR3 contains 15 residues. The germline V gene has CDR1 SGHNT and CDR2 YENEEA. CDR3 bases: TGTGCCAGCATTCCCCGGCCAGCCATGAACACTGAAGCTTTCTTT. Amino acid sequence: CASIPRPAMNTEAFF.

The chain uses TRBV7-2 and TRBJ1-4; weak D call: TRBD1 (5 bases). Trimming cost V 5 bases and J 7 bases, with 14 bases left between them. Germline CDR1 reads SGHTA; CDR2 reads FQGNSA. CDR3 length: 14 amino acids. The CDR3 protein is CASSLDTGSEKLFF. CDR3 nucleotide sequence: TGTGCCAGCAGCCTGGACACTGGGAGTGAAAAACTGTTTTTT.

This clonotype showed up just a few times. This sequence joins TRBV29-1 and TRBJ1-1; no clear D gene. The germline V gene encodes CDR1 SQVTM and CDR2 ANQGSEA. The CDR3 runs to 13 residues. The V end lost 1 base, the J end lost 0 bases, and 6 bases lay between the germline ends. The CDR3 DNA reads as TGCAGCGTTGAAGGGTCAGTGAACACTGAAGCTTTCTTT. This codes for CSVEGSVNTEAFF.

This chain joins TRBV6-1 and TRBJ1-1; 8 bases agree with TRBD1. The length of the CDR3 is 14 residues. J lost 5 bases, V lost 6 bases, and 8 bases had no gene match. Germline V gene sequence: CDR1 MNHNS, CDR2 SASEGT. The CDR3 loop reads CASSRRQGRTEAFF. The CDR3 DNA reads as TGTGCCAGCAGCAGACGACAGGGGAGGACTGAAGCTTTCTTT.

At least ten counts were recorded for this clonotype. V and J are TRBV3-1 and TRBJ1-1; D remains unclear. The CDR3 is made up of 15 amino acids. Germline V gives CDR1 LGHDT, CDR2 YNNKEL (reference sequence). V was shortened by 3 bases and J by 2 bases, with 13 bases between the two germline ends. For the CDR3, the DNA is TGTGCCAGCAGCCACAGTTTCTCGGGTAACACTGAAGCTTTCTTT. It codes for CASSHSFSGNTEAFF.

The chain recombines TRBV3-1 with TRBJ2-7, with D perhaps TRBD1 (5 bases). The V and J ends lost 0 bases and 2 bases respectively, with 11 bases between them. Germline-derived CDR1 and CDR2 are LGHDT and YNNKEL (reference sequence). CDR3 length: 15 residues. In nucleotides, the CDR3 is TGTGCCAGCAGCCAAGATCCAGGGTTGACCTACGAGCAGTACTTC. This gives the protein CASSQDPGLTYEQYF.

V usage is TRBV27 and J usage is TRBJ2-7; 8 bases map to TRBD2. The CDR3 is 16 amino acids. Germline CDR1 MNHEY, CDR2 SMNVEV (reference sequence). V lost 6 bases, J lost 1 base, and 11 bases stayed unmatched. The CDR3 DNA sequence: TGTGCCAGCAGCGCGAGTAGCGGGGACATTTCCTACGAGCAGTACTTC. Amino acid sequence: CASSASSGDISYEQYF.

The chain has TRBV19 and TRBJ1-4; D may be TRBD1 (6 bases). V was pared by 7 bases and J by 0 bases, with 12 bases between. The CDR3 is 15 amino acids. CDR1 and CDR2 (germline): LNHDA, SQIVND (reference sequence). The CDR3 DNA sequence: TGTGCCAGTACCCAGGGGTCCGCAACTAATGAAAAACTGTTTTTT. Amino acid sequence: CASTQGSATNEKLFF.

The chain carries TRBV12-3 or TRBV12-4 and TRBJ1-4; no firm D call. With 1 base removed from V and 7 bases from J, the gap between germline ends came to 13 bases. The CDR3 covers 15 residues. CDR3 loop: CASSLGPGWTEKLFF. The CDR3 coding sequence is TGTGCCAGCAGTTTAGGCCCGGGGTGGACTGAAAAACTGTTTTTT.

This clonotype was picked up many times. CDR3 DNA sequence: TGTGCCAGCGGGACTCAGGGTGGCACTGAAGCTTTCTTT. Amino acids: CASGTQGGTEAFF. The chain couples TRBV27 to TRBJ1-1; tentative D call: TRBD1 (5 bases). Germline values: CDR1 MNHEY, CDR2 SMNVEV (reference sequence). The germline V and J ends were trimmed by 8 bases and 4 bases, with 14 bases remaining between them. This CDR3 is 13 amino acids long.

The table lists this clonotype with a few counts. The V call is TRBV29-1, the J call TRBJ1-2; 10 bases agree with TRBD1. Germline CDR1 reads SQVTM; CDR2 reads ANQGSEA. V was pared by 6 bases and J by 5 bases, with 6 bases of the junction left unmatched. CDR3 size: 13 residues. The CDR3, as DNA: TGCAGCGTGGGGACAGGGGAGGAGTATGGCTACACCTTC. Its translation: CSVGTGEEYGYTF.

This clonotype was observed at least ten times. J is TRBJ1-1 and V is TRBV5-1, with D possibly TRBD1 on 5 matching bases. The CDR3 is 15 residues long. Germline V lookup: CDR1 SGHRS, CDR2 YFSETQ. The V end was cut by 7 bases, the J end by 0 bases, with 16 bases between. CDR3 sequence: CASHFNGGMNTEAFF. DNA for the CDR3: TGCGCCAGCCATTTTAACGGGGGAATGAACACTGAAGCTTTCTTT.

This clonotype has more than one count but fewer than ten. The CDR3 sequence: CASSSFSLDEQYF. The CDR3 DNA reads TGTGCCAGCAGCTCCTTTAGCCTTGACGAGCAGTACTTC. V usage is TRBV5-5 and J usage is TRBJ2-7; D is unresolved. This CDR3 has 13 amino acids. V shed 3 bases and J shed 5 bases, with 12 bases lying between them. Germline CDR1 and CDR2: SGHKS and YYEKEE (reference sequence). Filled out from reference TRBV5-5 and TRBJ2-7, the complete variable domain reads DAGVTQSPTHLIKTRGQQVTLRCSPISGHKSVSWYQQVLGQGPQFIFQYYEKEERGRGNFPDRFSARQFPNYSSELNVNALLLGDSALYLCASSSFSLDEQYFGPGTRLTVT.